The present TCR beta chain was sequenced within a study of shared clonotypes between healthy human individuals. The data were produced by immunoSEQ multiplex PCR, yet TCRdb's version contains in-frame clones alone and is incomplete. The repertoire consists of about 2 million clones, with about 95% occurring once and the leading ten covering 1.2%. CD45RO negativity and positive selection for CCR7 defined naive CD8 cells, a population that excluded terminally differentiated effector memory CD45RA+ cells. There are 14 residues in the CDR3. V was cut by 2 bases and J by 5 bases, with 12 bases left in between. Germline V CDR1 and CDR2: MDHEN, SYDVKM.

This receptor was obtained from a man younger than 30 in good health. This chain connects TRBV28 to TRBJ1-2; unclear D gene. Material: naive CD8+ T cells sorted from blood. CDR3 DNA: TGTGCCAGCAGTTTAAGTCGGACGGGGTATGGCTACACCTTC. Translation gives CASSLSRTGYGYTF.